This entry lists 3 T cell receptor beta chains sequenced from one sample in a study of OX40 agonist ivuxolimab in advanced cancers. The assay was immunoSEQ multiplex PCR, and TCRdb's table has in-frame clones only and misses some. Among 65,000 to 85,000 clones listed, around 85% were seen once. The sequencing here drew on CD4+ or CD8+ T cells sorted from blood, taken in a trial of the OX40 agonist ivuxolimab. The receptors here all came from an adult with an advanced solid tumor such as melanoma, head and neck, liver or kidney cancer.

This clone was seen a few times. This sequence joins TRBV6-5 and TRBJ2-5; TRBD2 matches at 7 bases. The CDR3 contains 13 residues. The J segment lost 2 bases and the V segment lost 7 bases, leaving 4 bases of the junction unmatched. Germline-derived CDR1 and CDR2 are MNHEY and SVGAGI. DNA for the CDR3: TGTGCCAGCAAAGCGGGGCGACAAGAGACCCAGTACTTC. Its protein is CASKAGRQETQYF.

This chain uses TRBV18 with TRBJ1-2, with unresolved D. Germline assignment: CDR1 KGHSH and CDR2 LQKENI. The CDR3 loop spans 14 amino acids. Trimming stripped 2 bases from V and 2 bases from J, with 9 bases between. The CDR3 nucleotides are TGTGCCAGCTCACCAGGAGCAGGCAACTATGGCTACACCTTC. Translated, it gives CASSPGAGNYGYTF. Full variable domain (rest looked up from reference TRBV18 and TRBJ1-2): NAGVMQNPRHLVRRRGQEARLRCSPMKGHSHVYWYRQLPEEGLKFMVYLQKENIIDESGMPKERFSAEFPKEGPSILRIQQVVRGDSAAYFCASSPGAGNYGYTFGSGTRLTVV.

This rearrangement joins TRBV30 to TRBJ1-4, with 10 bases that match TRBD1. V gave up 0 bases and J gave up 6 bases; unmatched junction bases: 4. Germline values: CDR1 GTSNPN, CDR2 SVGIG (reference sequence). This CDR3 has 15 amino acids. The CDR3 region has the DNA TGTGCCTGGAGTGTAGGGACAGGGGCTTATGAAAAACTGTTTTTT. The encoded protein is CAWSVGTGAYEKLFF.